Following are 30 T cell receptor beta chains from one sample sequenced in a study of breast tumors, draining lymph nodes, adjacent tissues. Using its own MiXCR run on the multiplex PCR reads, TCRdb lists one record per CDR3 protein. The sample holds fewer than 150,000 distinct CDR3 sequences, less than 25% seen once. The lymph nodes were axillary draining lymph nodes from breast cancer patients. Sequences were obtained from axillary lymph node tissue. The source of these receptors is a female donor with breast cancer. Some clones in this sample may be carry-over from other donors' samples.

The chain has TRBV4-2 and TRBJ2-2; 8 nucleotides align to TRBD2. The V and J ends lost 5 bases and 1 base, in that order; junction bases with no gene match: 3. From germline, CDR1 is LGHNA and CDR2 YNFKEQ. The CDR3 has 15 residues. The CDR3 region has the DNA TGTGCCAGCAGCTCAGCGGGAGTGAACACCGGGGAGCTGTTTTTT. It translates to CASSSAGVNTGELFF.

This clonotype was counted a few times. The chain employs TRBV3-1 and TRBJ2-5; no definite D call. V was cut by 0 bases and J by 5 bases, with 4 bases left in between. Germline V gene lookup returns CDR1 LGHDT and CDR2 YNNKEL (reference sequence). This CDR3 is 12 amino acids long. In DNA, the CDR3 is TGTGCCAGCAGCCAAGAGGGGGAGACCCAGTACTTC. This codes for CASSQEGETQYF.

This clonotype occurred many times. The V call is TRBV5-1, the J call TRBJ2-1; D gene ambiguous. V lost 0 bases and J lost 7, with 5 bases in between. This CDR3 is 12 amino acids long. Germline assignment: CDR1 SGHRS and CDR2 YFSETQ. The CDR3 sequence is CASSLEWNEQFF. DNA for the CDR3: TGCGCCAGCAGCTTGGAGTGGAATGAGCAGTTCTTC.

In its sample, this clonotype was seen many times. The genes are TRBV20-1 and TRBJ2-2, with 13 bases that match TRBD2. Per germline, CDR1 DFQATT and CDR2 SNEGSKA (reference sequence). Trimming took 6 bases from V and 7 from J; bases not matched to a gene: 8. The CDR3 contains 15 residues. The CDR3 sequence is CSATGLAGYSGELFF. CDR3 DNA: TGCAGTGCGACGGGACTAGCGGGATACAGCGGGGAGCTGTTTTTT.

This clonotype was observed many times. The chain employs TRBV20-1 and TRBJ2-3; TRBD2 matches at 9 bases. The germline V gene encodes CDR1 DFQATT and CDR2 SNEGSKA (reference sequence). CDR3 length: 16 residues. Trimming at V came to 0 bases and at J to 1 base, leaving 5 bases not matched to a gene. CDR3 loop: CSARDHQREGTDTQYF. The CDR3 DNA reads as TGCAGTGCTAGAGATCATCAGCGGGAGGGCACAGATACGCAGTATTTT.

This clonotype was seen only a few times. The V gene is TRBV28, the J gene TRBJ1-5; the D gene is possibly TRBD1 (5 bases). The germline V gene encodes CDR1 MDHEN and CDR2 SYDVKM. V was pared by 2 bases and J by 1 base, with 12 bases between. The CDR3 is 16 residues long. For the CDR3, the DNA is TGTGCCAGCAGTTTACGGGTCAGACAGAGCAATCAGCCCCAGCATTTT. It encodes CASSLRVRQSNQPQHF.

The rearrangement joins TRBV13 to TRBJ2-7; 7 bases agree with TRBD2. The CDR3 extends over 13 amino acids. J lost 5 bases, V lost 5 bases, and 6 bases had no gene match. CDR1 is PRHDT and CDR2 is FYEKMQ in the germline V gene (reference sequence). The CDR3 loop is CASSPGGGNEQYF. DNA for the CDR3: TGTGCCAGCAGCCCGGGGGGTGGGAACGAGCAGTACTTC. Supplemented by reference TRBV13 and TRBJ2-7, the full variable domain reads AAGVIQSPRHLIKEKRETATLKCYPIPRHDTVYWYQQGPGQDPQFLISFYEKMQSDKGSIPDRFSAQQFSDYHSELNMSSLELGDSALYFCASSPGGGNEQYFGPGTRLTVT.

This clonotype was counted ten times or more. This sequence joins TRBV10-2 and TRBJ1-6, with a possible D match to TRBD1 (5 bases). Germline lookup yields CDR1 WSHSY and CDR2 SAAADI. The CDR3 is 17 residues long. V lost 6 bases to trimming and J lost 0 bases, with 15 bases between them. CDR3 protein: CASREGSRSSYNSPLHF. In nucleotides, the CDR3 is TGCGCCAGCAGGGAGGGGTCCAGAAGCTCCTATAATTCACCCCTCCACTTT.

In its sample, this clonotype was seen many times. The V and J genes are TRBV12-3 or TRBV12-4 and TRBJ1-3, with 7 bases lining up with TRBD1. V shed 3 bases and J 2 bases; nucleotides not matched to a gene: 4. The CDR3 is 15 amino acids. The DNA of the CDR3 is TGTGCCAGCAGTTTTATCACAGGGGCTGGAAACACCATATATTTT. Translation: CASSFITGAGNTIYF.

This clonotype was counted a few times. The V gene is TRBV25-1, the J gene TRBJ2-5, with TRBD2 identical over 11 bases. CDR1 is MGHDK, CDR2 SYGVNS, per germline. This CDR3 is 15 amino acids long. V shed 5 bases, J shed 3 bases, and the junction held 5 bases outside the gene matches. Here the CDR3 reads CASSPGLAVKETQYF. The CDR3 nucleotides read TGTGCCAGCAGTCCGGGACTAGCGGTGAAAGAGACCCAGTACTTC.

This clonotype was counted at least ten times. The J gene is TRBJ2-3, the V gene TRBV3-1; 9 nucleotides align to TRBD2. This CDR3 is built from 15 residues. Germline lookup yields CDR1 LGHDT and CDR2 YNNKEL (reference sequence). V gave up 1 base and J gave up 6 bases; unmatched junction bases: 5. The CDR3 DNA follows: TGTGCCAGCAGCCAAGTCGCGGGAGGGCGCGATACGCAGTATTTT. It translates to CASSQVAGGRDTQYF.

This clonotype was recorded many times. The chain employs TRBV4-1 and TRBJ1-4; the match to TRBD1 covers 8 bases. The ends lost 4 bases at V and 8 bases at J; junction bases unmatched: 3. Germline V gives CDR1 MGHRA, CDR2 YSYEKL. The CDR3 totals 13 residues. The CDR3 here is CASSPTGAEKLFF. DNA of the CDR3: TGCGCCAGCAGCCCGACAGGGGCCGAAAAACTGTTTTTT.

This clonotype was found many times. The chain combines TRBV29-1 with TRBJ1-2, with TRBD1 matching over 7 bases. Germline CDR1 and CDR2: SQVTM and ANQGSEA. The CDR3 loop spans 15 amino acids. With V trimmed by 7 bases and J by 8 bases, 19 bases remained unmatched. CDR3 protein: CSAGTAGSRRVGYTF. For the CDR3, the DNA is TGCAGCGCGGGGACAGCGGGTTCGAGAAGGGTGGGCTACACCTTC. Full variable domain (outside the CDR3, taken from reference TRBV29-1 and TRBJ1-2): SAVISQKPSRDICQRGTSLTIQCQVDSQVTMMFWYRQQPGQSLTLIATANQGSEATYESGFVIDKFPISRPNLTFSTLTVSNMSPEDSSIYLCSAGTAGSRRVGYTFGSGTRLTVV.

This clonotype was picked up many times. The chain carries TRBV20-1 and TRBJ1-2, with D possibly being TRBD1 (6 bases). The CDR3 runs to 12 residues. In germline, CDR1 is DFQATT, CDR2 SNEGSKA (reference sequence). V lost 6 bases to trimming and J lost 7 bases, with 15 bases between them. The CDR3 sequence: CSAPRQAGGYTF. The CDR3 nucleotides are TGCAGTGCACCTAGACAGGCCGGTGGCTACACCTTC.

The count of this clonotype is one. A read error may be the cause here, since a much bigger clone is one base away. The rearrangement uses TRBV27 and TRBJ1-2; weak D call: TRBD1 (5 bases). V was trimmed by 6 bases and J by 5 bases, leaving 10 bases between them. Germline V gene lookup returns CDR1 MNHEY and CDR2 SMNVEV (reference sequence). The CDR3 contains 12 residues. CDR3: CASRRRGYGYTF. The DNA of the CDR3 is TGTGCCAGCAGGAGAAGGGGATATGGCTACACCTTC.

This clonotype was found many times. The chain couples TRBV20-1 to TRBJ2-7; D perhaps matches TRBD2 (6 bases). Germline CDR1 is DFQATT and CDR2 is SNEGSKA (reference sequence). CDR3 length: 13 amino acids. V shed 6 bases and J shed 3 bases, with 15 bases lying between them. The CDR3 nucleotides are TGCAGTGCCAAAGACGGGAGTATCTACGAGCAGTACTTC. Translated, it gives CSAKDGSIYEQYF.

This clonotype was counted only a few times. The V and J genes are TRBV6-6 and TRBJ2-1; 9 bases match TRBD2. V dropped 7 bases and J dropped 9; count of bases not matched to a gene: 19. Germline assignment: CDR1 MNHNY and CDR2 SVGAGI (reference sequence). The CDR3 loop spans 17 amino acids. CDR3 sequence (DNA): TGTGCCAGCACCCCGGAGGTGGCTAGCGGGGACGCGGGTGAGCAGTTCTTC. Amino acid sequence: CASTPEVASGDAGEQFF.

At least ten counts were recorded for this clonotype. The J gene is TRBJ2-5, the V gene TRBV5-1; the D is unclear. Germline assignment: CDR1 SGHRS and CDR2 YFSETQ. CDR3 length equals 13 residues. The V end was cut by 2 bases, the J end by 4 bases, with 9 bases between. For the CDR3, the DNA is TGCGCCAGCAGCTTCTCCATGGGAGAGACCCAGTACTTC. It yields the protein CASSFSMGETQYF. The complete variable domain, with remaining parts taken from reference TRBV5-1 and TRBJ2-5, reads KAGVTQTPRYLIKTRGQQVTLSCSPISGHRSVSWYQQTPGQGLQFLFEYFSETQRNKGNFPGRFSGRQFSNSRSEMNVSTLELGDSALYLCASSFSMGETQYFGPGTRLLVL.

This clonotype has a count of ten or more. CDR3 amino acids: CASSLSLAGGIYEQFF. In DNA, the CDR3 is TGCGCCAGCAGCTTGAGTCTAGCGGGAGGTATCTATGAGCAGTTCTTC. The chain carries TRBV5-1 and TRBJ2-1, with TRBD2 matching 11 bases. CDR1 and CDR2 (germline): SGHRS, YFSETQ. Trimming removed 1 base from V and 8 bases from J; junction bases left unmatched: 8. This CDR3 has 16 residues.

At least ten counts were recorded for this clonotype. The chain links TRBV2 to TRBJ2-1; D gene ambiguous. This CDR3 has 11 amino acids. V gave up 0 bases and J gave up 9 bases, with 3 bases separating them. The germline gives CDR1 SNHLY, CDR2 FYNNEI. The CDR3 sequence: CASSEAGEQFF. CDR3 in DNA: TGTGCCAGCAGTGAAGCTGGTGAGCAGTTCTTC.

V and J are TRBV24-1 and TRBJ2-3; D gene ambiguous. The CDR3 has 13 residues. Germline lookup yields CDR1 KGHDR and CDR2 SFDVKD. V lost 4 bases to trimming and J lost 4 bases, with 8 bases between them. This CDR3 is CATSERQSDTQYF. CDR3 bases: TGTGCCACCAGTGAGCGTCAATCAGATACGCAGTATTTT.

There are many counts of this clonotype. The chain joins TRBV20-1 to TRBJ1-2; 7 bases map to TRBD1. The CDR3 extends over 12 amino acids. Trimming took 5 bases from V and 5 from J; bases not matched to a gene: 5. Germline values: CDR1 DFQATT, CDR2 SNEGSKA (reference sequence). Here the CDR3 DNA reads TGCAGTGCTTCCACAGGGGTGTATGGCTACACCTTC. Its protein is CSASTGVYGYTF.

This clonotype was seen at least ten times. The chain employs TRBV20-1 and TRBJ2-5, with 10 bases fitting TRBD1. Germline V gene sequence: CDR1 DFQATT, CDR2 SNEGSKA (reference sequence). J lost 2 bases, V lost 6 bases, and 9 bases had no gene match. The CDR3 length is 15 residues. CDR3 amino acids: CSAPDRGFYQETQYF. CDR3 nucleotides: TGCAGTGCCCCGGACAGGGGGTTCTATCAAGAGACCCAGTACTTC.

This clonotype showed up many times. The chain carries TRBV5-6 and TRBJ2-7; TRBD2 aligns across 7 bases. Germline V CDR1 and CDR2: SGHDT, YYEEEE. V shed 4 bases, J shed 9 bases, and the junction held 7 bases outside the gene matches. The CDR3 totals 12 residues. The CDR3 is CASSQRDRGQYF. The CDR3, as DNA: TGTGCCAGCAGCCAGCGGGACCGGGGGCAGTACTTC. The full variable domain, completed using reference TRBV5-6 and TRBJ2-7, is DAGVTQSPTHLIKTRGQQVTLRCSPKSGHDTVSWYQQALGQGPQFIFQYYEEEERQRGNFPDRFSGHQFPNYSSELNVNALLLGDSALYLCASSQRDRGQYFGPGTRLTVT.

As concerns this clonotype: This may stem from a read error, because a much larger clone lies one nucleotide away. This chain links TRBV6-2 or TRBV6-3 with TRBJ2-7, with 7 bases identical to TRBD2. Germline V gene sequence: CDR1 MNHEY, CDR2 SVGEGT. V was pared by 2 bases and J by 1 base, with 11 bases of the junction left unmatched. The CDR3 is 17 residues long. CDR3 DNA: TGTGCCAGCAGTTACGCCCTACCTCGAGCGGGGTCCTACGAGCAGTACTTC. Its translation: CASSYALPRAGSYEQYF.

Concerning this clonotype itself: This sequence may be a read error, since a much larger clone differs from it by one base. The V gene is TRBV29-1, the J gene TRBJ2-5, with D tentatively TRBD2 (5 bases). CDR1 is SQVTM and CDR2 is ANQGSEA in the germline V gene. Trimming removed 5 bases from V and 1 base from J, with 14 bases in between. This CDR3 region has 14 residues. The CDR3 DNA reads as TGCAGCGTTTTGGGAGCCGAGCGCCAAGAGACCCAGTACTTC. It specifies CSVLGAERQETQYF.

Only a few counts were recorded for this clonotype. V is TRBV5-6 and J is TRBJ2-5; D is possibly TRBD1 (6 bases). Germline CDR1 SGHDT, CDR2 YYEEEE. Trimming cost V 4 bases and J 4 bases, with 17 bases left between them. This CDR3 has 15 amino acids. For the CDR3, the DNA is TGTGCCAGCAGCCTACTACAGGGTAATTTAGAGACCCAGTACTTC. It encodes CASSLLQGNLETQYF.

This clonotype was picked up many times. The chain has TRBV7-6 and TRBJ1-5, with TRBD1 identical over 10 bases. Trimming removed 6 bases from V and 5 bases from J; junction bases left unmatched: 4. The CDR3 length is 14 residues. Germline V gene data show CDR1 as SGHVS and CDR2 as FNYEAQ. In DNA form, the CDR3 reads TGTGCCAGCAGTAATGGACAGGGGGATCAGCCCCAGCATTTT. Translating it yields CASSNGQGDQPQHF.

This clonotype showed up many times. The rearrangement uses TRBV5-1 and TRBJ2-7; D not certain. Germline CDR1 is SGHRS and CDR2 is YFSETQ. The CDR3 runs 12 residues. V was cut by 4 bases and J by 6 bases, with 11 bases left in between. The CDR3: CASSPLGFEQYF. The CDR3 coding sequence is TGCGCCAGCAGCCCGCTTGGGTTCGAGCAGTACTTC.

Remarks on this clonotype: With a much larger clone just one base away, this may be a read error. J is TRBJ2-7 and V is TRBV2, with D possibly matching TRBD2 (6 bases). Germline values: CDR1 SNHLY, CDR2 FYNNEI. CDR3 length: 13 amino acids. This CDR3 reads CVSMRGASYEQYF. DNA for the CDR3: TGTGTCAGCATGCGGGGCGCCTCCTACGAGCAGTACTTC.